Below, one T cell receptor beta chain is given with its context. This sample is drawn from a study of blood T cell repertoires in COVID-19. TCRdb's copy holds only in-frame clones and misses some; the assay was immunoSEQ multiplex PCR. The data hold around 390,000 clones, with approximately 90% observed a single time. The receptor's source is a woman aged 45-60 years who had recovered from COVID-19. Sequenced: PBMCs or T cells enriched from blood (not recorded which).

For the CDR3, the DNA is TGCGCCAGCAGCCAAGATCCCACGGGGATCACCGGGGAGCTGTTTTTT. It translates to CASSQDPTGITGELFF. This chain connects TRBV4-1 to TRBJ2-2, with D possibly TRBD2 on 5 matching bases. Between the trimmed V and J ends, which lost 0 bases and 4 bases, there was a span of 12 bases. CDR1 MGHRA and CDR2 YSYEKL come from the germline V gene. The CDR3 is made up of 16 amino acids.